What follows are 15 T cell receptor beta chains derived from one specimen sequenced in a study of Ad26.COV2.S vaccination and SARS-CoV-2 variants. TCRdb's copy holds only in-frame clones and misses some; the assay was immunoSEQ multiplex PCR. Of about 680,000 clones in the sample, 89% were seen once. Treatment noted: 15 to 20 received Ad26.COV2.S at low or high dose, single or two shots; roughly 5 received placebo; per-sample allocation not given. Collection of the samples took place on day 63 after the first injection of vaccine or placebo. This sample comprised peripheral blood, obtained in a trial of Ad26.COV2.S vaccine versus placebo. The receptors stem from a person aged 18-60 years who received the Ad26.COV2.S COVID-19 vaccine or a placebo.

V is TRBV4-3 and J is TRBJ1-1; D perhaps matches TRBD1 (6 bases). Trimming removed 0 bases from V and 11 bases from J, with 10 bases in between. This CDR3 contains 12 residues. CDR1 and CDR2 from the germline V gene are LGHNA and YSLEER. The CDR3, as DNA: TGCGCCAGCAGCCAAGATGAAGGGGGGGCTTTCTTT. Translating gives CASSQDEGGAFF.

The chain carries TRBV7-2 and TRBJ2-5, with D hard to call. The V end was cut by 2 bases, the J end by 5 bases, with 9 bases between. CDR1 is SGHTA and CDR2 is FQGNSA in the germline V gene. The CDR3 covers 13 residues. The CDR3 nucleotides are TGTGCCAGCAGCTTAAGACAAAGGGAGACCCAGTACTTC. Protein: CASSLRQRETQYF.

The J gene is TRBJ2-3, the V gene TRBV18, with D perhaps TRBD2 (7 bases). This CDR3 is 15 amino acids long. V was clipped by 6 bases and J by 2 bases, with 15 bases between them. Germline V CDR1 and CDR2: KGHSH, LQKENI. The chain's CDR3 is CASSGASGNTDTQYF. The CDR3 bases are TGTGCCAGCTCGGGGGCTAGCGGAAACACAGATACGCAGTATTTT.

This clone was seen more than once but under ten times. The chain combines TRBV9 with TRBJ1-2; D uncertain. Germline CDR1 is SGDLS and CDR2 is YYNGEE. This CDR3 region has 14 residues. V dropped 0 bases and J dropped 5 bases, with 11 bases sitting between them. The CDR3 loop reads CASSVASGSYGYTF. CDR3 nucleotide sequence: TGTGCCAGCAGCGTAGCCTCGGGCTCATATGGCTACACCTTC.

This clone is a singleton in its sample. This sequence joins TRBV4-2 and TRBJ2-3, with D possibly being TRBD2 (6 bases). This CDR3 region has 15 residues. The germline V gene encodes CDR1 LGHNA and CDR2 YNFKEQ. V dropped 0 bases and J dropped 1 base, with 8 bases sitting between them. CDR3 loop: CASSQESSGTDTQYF. CDR3 coding DNA: TGTGCCAGCAGCCAAGAGTCTAGCGGCACAGATACGCAGTATTTT.

The rearrangement links TRBV4-1 to TRBJ2-5; 7 positions agree with TRBD1. V dropped 0 bases and J dropped 7; count of bases not matched to a gene: 5. In germline, CDR1 is MGHRA, CDR2 YSYEKL. There are 14 residues in the CDR3. CDR3 nucleotides: TGCGCCAGCAGCCAAGATAGGGCAGGGGGGACCCAGTACTTC. Protein sequence: CASSQDRAGGTQYF.

The rearrangement joins TRBV7-2 to TRBJ2-3; D ambiguous. The length of the CDR3 is 14 residues. The germline V gene encodes CDR1 SGHTA and CDR2 FQGNSA. V shed 1 base and J shed 11 bases, with 16 bases lying between them. The CDR3 nucleotides are TGTGCCAGCAGCTTAGGTGGAGTAGACGGGCGGCAGTATTTT. Amino acids: CASSLGGVDGRQYF. The whole variable domain, filled in from reference TRBV7-2 and TRBJ2-3, reads GAGVSQSPSNKVTEKGKDVELRCDPISGHTALYWYRQSLGQGLEFLIYFQGNSAPDKSGLPSDRFSAERTGGSVSTLTIQRTQQEDSAVYLCASSLGGVDGRQYFGPGTRLTVL.

V usage is TRBV5-4 and J usage is TRBJ1-1; 10 nucleotides line up with TRBD1. Germline CDR1 reads SGHNT; CDR2 reads YYREEE (reference sequence). The CDR3 length is 17 residues. V shed 0 bases, J shed 0 bases, and the junction held 5 bases outside the gene matches. The CDR3 nucleotides are TGTGCCAGCAGCTTGGGGGACAGGGGCCACATGAACACTGAAGCTTTCTTT. Translating it yields CASSLGDRGHMNTEAFF. Based on the CDR3 plus reference TRBV5-4 and TRBJ1-1, the full variable domain is ETGVTQSPTHLIKTRGQQVTLRCSSQSGHNTVSWYQQALGQGPQFIFQYYREEENGRGNFPPRFSGLQFPNYSSELNVNALELDDSALYLCASSLGDRGHMNTEAFFGQGTRLTVV.

The chain links TRBV6-5 to TRBJ2-5; 8 bases agree with TRBD2. V was clipped by 7 bases and J by 2 bases; unmatched bases: 6. The CDR3 is 14 amino acids. CDR1 MNHEY and CDR2 SVGAGI come from the germline V gene. The CDR3 reads CASKASGYQETQYF. The CDR3 DNA is TGTGCCAGCAAGGCTAGCGGGTATCAAGAGACCCAGTACTTC.

This chain connects TRBV18 to TRBJ2-7; weak D call: TRBD1 (6 bases). The V gene lost 0 bases and the J gene lost 7 bases, with 13 bases spanning the gap. The germline CDR1 and CDR2 sequences are KGHSH and LQKENI. The CDR3 is made up of 14 amino acids. CDR3 region: CASSPPTGPKEQYF. CDR3 DNA sequence: TGTGCCAGCTCACCACCCACAGGGCCAAAGGAGCAGTACTTC.

The genes are TRBV7-9 and TRBJ1-4; D not resolved. The CDR3 covers 14 residues. Germline V gives CDR1 SEHNR, CDR2 FQNEAQ (reference sequence). The V end was cut by 2 bases, the J end by 5 bases, with 9 bases between. The CDR3 loop is CASSLMASNEKLFF. CDR3 DNA sequence: TGTGCCAGCAGCTTAATGGCCAGCAATGAAAAACTGTTTTTT.

V usage is TRBV10-1 and J usage is TRBJ2-3; 13 nucleotides match TRBD2. The CDR3 extends over 17 amino acids. With V trimmed by 4 bases and J by 4 bases, 8 bases remained unmatched. Per the germline V gene, CDR1 is WNHNN and CDR2 is SYGVQD (reference sequence). CDR3 region: CASSGSRLAGGPDTQYF. The CDR3 DNA sequence: TGCGCCAGCAGTGGATCCCGACTAGCGGGGGGCCCAGATACGCAGTATTTT.

V is TRBV19 and J is TRBJ2-4, with D hard to call. The CDR3 totals 15 residues. V lost 1 base and J lost 3, with 10 bases in between. The germline V gene encodes CDR1 LNHDA and CDR2 SQIVND (reference sequence). In DNA, the CDR3 is TGTGCCAGTAGTATAGTCCTATCGGGCAAAAACATTCAGTACTTC. Amino acid sequence: CASSIVLSGKNIQYF.

The rearrangement joins TRBV19 to TRBJ2-3; D perhaps matches TRBD1 (5 bases). Germline V gene lookup returns CDR1 LNHDA and CDR2 SQIVND (reference sequence). Trimming cost V 5 bases and J 2 bases, with 11 bases left between them. CDR3 length: 14 residues. CDR3 loop: CASSPRAFTDTQYF. In nucleotides, the CDR3 is TGTGCCAGTAGTCCCAGGGCCTTCACAGATACGCAGTATTTT.

The chain recombines TRBV29-1 with TRBJ1-2, with D possibly TRBD1 on 6 matching bases. V was shortened by 3 bases and J by 4 bases, with 9 bases between the two germline ends. Germline lookup yields CDR1 SQVTM and CDR2 ANQGSEA. This CDR3 is built from 12 residues. The CDR3 region has the DNA TGCAGCGTTGACAGGACAGTCTATGGCTACACCTTC. It encodes CSVDRTVYGYTF.